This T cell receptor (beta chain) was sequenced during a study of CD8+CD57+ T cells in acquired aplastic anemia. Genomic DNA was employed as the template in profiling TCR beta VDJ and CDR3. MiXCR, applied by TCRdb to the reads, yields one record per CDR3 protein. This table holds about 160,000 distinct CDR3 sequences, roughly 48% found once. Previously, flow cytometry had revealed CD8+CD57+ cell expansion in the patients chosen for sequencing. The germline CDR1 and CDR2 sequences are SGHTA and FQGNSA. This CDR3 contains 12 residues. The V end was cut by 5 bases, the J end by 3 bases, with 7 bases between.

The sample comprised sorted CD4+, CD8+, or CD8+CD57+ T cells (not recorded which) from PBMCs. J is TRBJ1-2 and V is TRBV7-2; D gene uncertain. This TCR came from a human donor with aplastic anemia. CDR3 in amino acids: CASSRDDYGYTF. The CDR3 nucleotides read TGTGCCAGCAGCCGCGACGACTATGGCTACACCTTC.